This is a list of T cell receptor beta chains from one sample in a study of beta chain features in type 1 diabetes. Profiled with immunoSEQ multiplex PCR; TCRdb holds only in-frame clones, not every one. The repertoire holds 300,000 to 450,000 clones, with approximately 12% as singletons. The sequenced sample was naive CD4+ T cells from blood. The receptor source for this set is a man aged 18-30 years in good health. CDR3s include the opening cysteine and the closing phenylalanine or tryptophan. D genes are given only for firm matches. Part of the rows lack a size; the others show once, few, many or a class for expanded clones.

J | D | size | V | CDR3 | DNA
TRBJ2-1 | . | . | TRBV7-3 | CASSPRTRSSYNEQFF | TGTGCCAGCAGCCCCCGGACTCGGAGCTCCTACAATGAGCAGTTCTTC
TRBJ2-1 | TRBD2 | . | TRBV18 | CASSPVAGGRDNEQFF | TGTGCCAGCTCACCCGTGGCGGGAGGTCGGGACAATGAGCAGTTCTTC
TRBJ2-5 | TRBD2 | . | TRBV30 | CAWSRGLAGGMVTQYF | TGTGCCTGGAGTCGGGGACTAGCGGGAGGAATGGTGACCCAGTACTTC
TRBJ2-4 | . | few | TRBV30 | CAWSVVDAQVQYF | TGTGCCTGGAGTGTCGTCGACGCCCAGGTTCAGTACTTC
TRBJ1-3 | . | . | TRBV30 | CAWSPHRGNTIYF | TGTGCCTGGAGCCCCCACCGGGGTAACACCATATATTTT
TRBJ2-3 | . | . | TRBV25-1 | CASSEAGLASTDTQYF | TGTGCCAGCAGTGAAGCTGGTCTAGCTAGCACAGATACGCAGTATTTT
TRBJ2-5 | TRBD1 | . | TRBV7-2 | CASSLDRGQETQYF | TGTGCCAGCAGCTTAGACAGGGGACAAGAGACCCAGTACTTC
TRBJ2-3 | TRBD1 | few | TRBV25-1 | CASSDGQGYTDTQYF | TGTGCCAGCAGTGACGGACAGGGATACACAGATACGCAGTATTTT
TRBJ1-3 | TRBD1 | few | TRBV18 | CASSPRQGRNTIYF | TGTGCCAGCTCACCTCGACAGGGTCGGAACACCATATATTTT
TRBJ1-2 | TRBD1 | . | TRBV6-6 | CASSYLDRVDYTF | TGTGCCAGCAGTTACCTCGACAGGGTGGACTACACCTTC
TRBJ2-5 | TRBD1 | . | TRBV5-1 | CASSSGTGISETQYF | TGCGCCAGCAGCTCCGGGACAGGGATTTCAGAGACCCAGTACTTC
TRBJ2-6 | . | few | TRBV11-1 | CASSWGTGDSGANVLTF | TGTGCCAGCAGTTGGGGGACGGGGGACTCTGGGGCCAACGTCCTGACTTTC
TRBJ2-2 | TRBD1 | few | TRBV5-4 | CASSRDSRNTGELFF | TGTGCCAGCAGCCGGGACAGCAGAAACACCGGGGAGCTGTTTTTT
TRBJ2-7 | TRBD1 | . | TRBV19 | CASSRQGAYEQYF | TGTGCCAGTAGTCGACAGGGGGCCTACGAGCAGTACTTC
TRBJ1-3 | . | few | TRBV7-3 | CASSLRSGSGNTIYF | TGTGCCAGCAGCCTCCGTTCGGGATCTGGAAACACCATATATTTT
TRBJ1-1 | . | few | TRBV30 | CAWMMGGTPRAFF | TGTGCCTGGATGATGGGGGGGACTCCGCGAGCTTTCTTT
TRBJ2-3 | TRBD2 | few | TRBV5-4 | CASSLVGLAPDTQYF | TGTGCCAGCAGCTTGGTTGGACTAGCACCAGATACGCAGTATTTT
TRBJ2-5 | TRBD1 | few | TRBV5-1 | CASKRSSTGLYQETQYF | TGCGCCAGCAAAAGGTCATCGACAGGGCTCTATCAAGAGACCCAGTACTTC
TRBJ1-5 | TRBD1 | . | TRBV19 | CASSAQGDQPQHF | TGTGCCAGTAGTGCCCAGGGGGATCAGCCCCAGCATTTT
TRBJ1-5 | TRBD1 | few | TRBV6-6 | CASSRTGTSNQPQHF | TGTGCCAGCAGCCGGACAGGTACTAGCAATCAGCCCCAGCATTTT
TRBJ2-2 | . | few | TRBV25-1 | CASSQTGYTGELFF | TGTGCCAGCAGTCAGACAGGATACACCGGGGAGCTGTTTTTT
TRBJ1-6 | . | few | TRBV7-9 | CASSPSYSYNSPLHF | TGTGCCAGCAGTCCCTCTTACTCCTATAATTCACCCCTCCACTTT
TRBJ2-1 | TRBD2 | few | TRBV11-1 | CASSLSGTRRANEQFF | TGTGCCAGCAGCTTATCGGGGACTAGACGTGCCAATGAGCAGTTCTTC
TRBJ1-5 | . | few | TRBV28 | CAGQSPGVYDQPQHF | TGTGCCGGTCAGTCCCCAGGGGTGTATGATCAGCCCCAGCATTTT
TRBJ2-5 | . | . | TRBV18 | CASSPRANSRGETQYF | TGTGCCAGCTCACCCCGGGCCAATAGTCGCGGGGAGACCCAGTACTTC
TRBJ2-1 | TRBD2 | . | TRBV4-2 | CASSQAPLAGSYNEQFF | TGTGCCAGCAGCCAAGCCCCTTTAGCGGGATCCTACAATGAGCAGTTCTTC
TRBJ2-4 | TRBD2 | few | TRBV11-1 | CASSKGGRARNIQYF | TGTGCCAGCAGTAAGGGCGGGAGGGCCAGAAACATTCAGTACTTC
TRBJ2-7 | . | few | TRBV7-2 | CASSSGGYYEQYF | TGTGCCAGCAGCTCAGGGGGGTACTACGAGCAGTACTTC